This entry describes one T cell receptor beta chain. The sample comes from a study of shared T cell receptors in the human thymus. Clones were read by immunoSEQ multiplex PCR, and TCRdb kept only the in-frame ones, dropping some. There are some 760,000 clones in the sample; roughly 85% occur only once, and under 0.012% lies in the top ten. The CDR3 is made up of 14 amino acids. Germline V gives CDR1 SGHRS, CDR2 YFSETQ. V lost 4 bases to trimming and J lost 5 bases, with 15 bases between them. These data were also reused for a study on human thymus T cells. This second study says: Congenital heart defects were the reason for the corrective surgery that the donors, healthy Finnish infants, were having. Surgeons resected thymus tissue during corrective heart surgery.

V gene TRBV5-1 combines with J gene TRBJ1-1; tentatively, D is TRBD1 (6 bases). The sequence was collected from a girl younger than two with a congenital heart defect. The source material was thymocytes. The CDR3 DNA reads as TGCGCCAGCAGCCAGTCGGGGGGCTGGACTGAAGCTTTCTTT. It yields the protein CASSQSGGWTEAFF.